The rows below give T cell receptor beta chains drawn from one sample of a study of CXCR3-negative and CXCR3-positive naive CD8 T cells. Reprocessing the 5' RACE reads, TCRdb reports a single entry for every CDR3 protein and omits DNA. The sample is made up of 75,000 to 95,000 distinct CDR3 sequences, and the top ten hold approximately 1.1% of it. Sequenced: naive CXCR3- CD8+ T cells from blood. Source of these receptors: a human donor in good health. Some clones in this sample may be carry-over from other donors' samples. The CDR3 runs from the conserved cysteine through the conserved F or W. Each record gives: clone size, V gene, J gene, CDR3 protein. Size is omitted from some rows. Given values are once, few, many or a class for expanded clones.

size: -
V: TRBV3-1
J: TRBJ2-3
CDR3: CASSQGVAISDTQYF

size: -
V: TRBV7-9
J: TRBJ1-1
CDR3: CASRTGTGPEAFF

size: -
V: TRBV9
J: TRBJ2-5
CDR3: CASSPWDYQETQYF

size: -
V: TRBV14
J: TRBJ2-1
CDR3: CASSPDRAPLDEQFF

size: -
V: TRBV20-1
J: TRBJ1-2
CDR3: CSARWPSGTRYGYTF

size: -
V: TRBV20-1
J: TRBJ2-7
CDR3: CSAPLYGSYEQYF

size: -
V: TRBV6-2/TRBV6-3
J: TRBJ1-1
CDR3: CASSYSISAINTEAFF

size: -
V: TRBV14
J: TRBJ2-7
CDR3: CASSQAGLDSYEQYF

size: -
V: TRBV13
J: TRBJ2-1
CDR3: CASSLRGANEQFF

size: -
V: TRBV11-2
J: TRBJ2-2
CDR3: CASSPRDNLSGELFF

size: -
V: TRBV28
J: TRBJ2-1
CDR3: CATSSGGEVQFF

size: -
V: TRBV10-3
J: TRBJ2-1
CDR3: CAISEGLTETGEQFF

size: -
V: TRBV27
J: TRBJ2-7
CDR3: CASSFTGDTYEQYF

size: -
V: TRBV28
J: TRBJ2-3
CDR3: CASSPRLVPDTQYF

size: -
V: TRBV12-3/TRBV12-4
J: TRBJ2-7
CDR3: CASSLRMSYEQYF

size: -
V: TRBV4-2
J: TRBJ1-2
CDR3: CASSQERDVTTFGYTF

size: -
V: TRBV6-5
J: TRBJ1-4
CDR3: CASTLLGGSEKLFF

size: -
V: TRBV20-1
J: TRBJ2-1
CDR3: CSARVGGINEQFF

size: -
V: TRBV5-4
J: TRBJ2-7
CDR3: CASSTGLVYEQYF

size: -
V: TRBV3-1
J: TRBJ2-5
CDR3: CASTHLFGFGTQYF

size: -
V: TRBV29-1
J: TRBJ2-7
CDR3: CSARGYSYEQYF

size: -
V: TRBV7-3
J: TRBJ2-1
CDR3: CASSLLLGGTLDEQFF

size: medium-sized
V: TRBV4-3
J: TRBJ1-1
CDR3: CASSQDLRGEAFF

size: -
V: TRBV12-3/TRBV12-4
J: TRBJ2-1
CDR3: CASSLSPKGYNEQFF

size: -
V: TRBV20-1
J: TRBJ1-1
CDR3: CSAWRSFTEAFF

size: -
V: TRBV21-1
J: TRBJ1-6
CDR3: CASSKAGNSPLHF

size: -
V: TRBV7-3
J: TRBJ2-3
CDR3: CASSPGTSGIYTDTQYF

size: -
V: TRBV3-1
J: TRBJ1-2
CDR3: CASSQVDAGDGYTF

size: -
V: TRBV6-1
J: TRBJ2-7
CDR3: CASSVNPGQSSYEQYF

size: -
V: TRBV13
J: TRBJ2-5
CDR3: CASSDQSHQETQYF

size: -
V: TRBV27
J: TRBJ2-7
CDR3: CASSLSGLGFSYEQYF

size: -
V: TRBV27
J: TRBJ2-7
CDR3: CASSLGTGYEQYF

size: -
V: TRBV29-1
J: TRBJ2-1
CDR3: CSVEVGDIGDEQFF

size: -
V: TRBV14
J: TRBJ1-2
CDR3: CASSQDTGGTIVGYTF

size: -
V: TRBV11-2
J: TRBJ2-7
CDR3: CASSLGQGSHEQYF

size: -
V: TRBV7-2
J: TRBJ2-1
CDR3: CASRPPETSGGRNEQFF

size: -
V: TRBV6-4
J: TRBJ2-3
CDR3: CASSTRTGRGTDTQYF

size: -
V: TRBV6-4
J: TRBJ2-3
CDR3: CASSEGDSTDTQYF

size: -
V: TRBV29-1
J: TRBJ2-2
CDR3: CSGRRTETGELFF

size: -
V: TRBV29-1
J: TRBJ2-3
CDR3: CSAAGWVTDTQYF

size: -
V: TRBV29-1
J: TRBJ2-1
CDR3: CSVEVAGRNEQFF

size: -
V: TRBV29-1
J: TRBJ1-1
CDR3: CSVVVGTTEAFF

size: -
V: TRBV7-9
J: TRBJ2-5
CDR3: CASSLAAEETQYF

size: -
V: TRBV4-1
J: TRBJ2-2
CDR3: CASSQDPGVSEKVGELFF

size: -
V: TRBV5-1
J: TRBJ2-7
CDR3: CASSLYGMDEQYF

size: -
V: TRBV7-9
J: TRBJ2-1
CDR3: CASSPFGGSSHNEQFF